Each of the 22 T cell receptor beta chains below was sequenced from the same sample in a study of CD8+ T cells in alopecia areata. RNA, once extracted, was reverse transcribed into cDNA for use as the sequencing template. The protocol was immunoSEQ multiplex PCR, while the TCRdb copy is restricted to in-frame clones and leaves out a portion. Reported are some 110,000 clones, none seen only once; the ten largest carry 20%. What was sequenced was lesional skin. The receptor set was obtained from a C3H/HeJ mouse with alopecia areata. Strain haplotype at MHC: H2-k.

This clone was counted at least ten times. The germline and genes are mouse ones. The read ends 4 residues shy of where the CDR3 ends; the end is completed using the germline J gene. The chain uses TRBV19 and TRBJ1-4; D is undetermined. V was pared by 6 bases and J by 0 bases, with 9 bases between. The CDR3 runs to 14 residues. Germline CDR1 and CDR2: FNHDT and SITEND (reference sequence). The CDR3 bases that were read are TGTGCCAGCACCGACATCCTTTCCAACGAA. This gives the protein CASTDILSNE. The full CDR3 protein reads CASTDILSNERLFF.

Notes on this clone: The genes are named according to mouse. The DNA ends 4 residues before the CDR3 does, and the rest of the CDR3 is filled in from the germline J gene. The genes are TRBV1 and TRBJ2-5, with 8 bases lining up with TRBD1. The CDR3 consists of 15 residues. Germline V CDR1 and CDR2: NSQYPW, LRSPGD (reference sequence). CDR3 loop: CTCSAGQGSRDTQYF. The CDR3 DNA, read in part, is TGCACCTGCAGTGCAGGACAGGGGAGTCGAGAC.

Comment on this clone: Gene names and germline refer to mouse. The read terminates 4 residues ahead of where the CDR3 ends, so the germline J gene completes it. The V and J genes are TRBV19 and TRBJ2-4, with TRBD2 matching 13 bases. CDR1 FNHDT and CDR2 SITEND come from the germline V gene (reference sequence). V trimming: 5 bases; J trimming: 1 base; junction bases outside the gene matches: 4. The CDR3 extends over 16 amino acids. CDR3 DNA (partial): TGTGCCAGCAGCCCCGGGACTGGGGGGGGTCAAAAC. Protein: CASSPGTGGGQN. The entire CDR3 sequence reads CASSPGTGGGQNTLYF. Drawing the rest from reference TRBV19 and TRBJ2-4, the complete variable domain is GGIITQTPKFLIGQEGQKLTLKCQQNFNHDTMYWYRQDSGKGLRLIYYSITENDLQKGDLSEGYDASREKKSSFSLTVTSAQKNEMAVFLCASSPGTGGGQNTLYFGAGTRLSVL.

Turning to this clone: Genes and germline come from the mouse. Sequencing ends 4 residues short of the CDR3 end; the germline J gene provides the rest. The gene calls are TRBV13-1 and TRBJ2-5; 13 nucleotides match TRBD2. V shed 5 bases and J 3 bases; nucleotides not matched to a gene: 3. Per germline, CDR1 NSHNY and CDR2 SYGAGN. The CDR3 has 15 amino acids. The sequenced CDR3 bases are TGTGCCAGCAGACGGGACTGGGGGGGACAAGAC. Translated: CASRRDWGGQD. The full CDR3 protein is CASRRDWGGQDTQYF.

About this clone: Each gene name is a mouse one. The sequence runs out 4 residues before the end of the CDR3; the remainder is reconstructed from the germline J gene. This same CDR3 is encoded by further DNA sequences in the sample. The chain has TRBV13-3 and TRBJ2-7; 13 nucleotides match TRBD2. From germline, CDR1 is NNHDY and CDR2 SYVADS. There are 15 residues in the CDR3. The CDR3 reads CASSDGTGGGYEQYF. The covered CDR3 bases are TGTGCCAGCAGTGACGGGACTGGGGGGGGATAT.

This clone was picked up a small number of times. Mouse gene names and germline throughout. The read ends 4 residues early relative to the CDR3; the germline J gene fills the gap. This chain links TRBV13-1 with TRBJ1-2; perhaps TRBD1 as D (6 bases). V gave up 0 bases and J gave up 4 bases, with 10 bases separating them. This CDR3 is 14 amino acids long. From germline, CDR1 is NSHNY and CDR2 SYGAGN. CDR3 DNA, as far as it was read: TGTGCCAGCAGTGATGCAGGGGCGGGCTCC. Translating gives CASSDAGAGS. The full CDR3 protein reads CASSDAGAGSDYTF.

This clone was counted between two and nine times. These gene names are mouse names. The read terminates 4 residues ahead of where the CDR3 ends, so the germline J gene completes it. The rearrangement joins TRBV1 to TRBJ2-7; 10 bases fit TRBD1. The CDR3 extends over 15 amino acids. Germline trimming cut 6 bases from V and 0 bases from J; bases unmatched to any gene: 5. CDR1 and CDR2 (germline): NSQYPW, LRSPGD (reference sequence). The CDR3 spells CTCSEGQGSSYEQYF. Incomplete CDR3 DNA: TGCACCTGCAGCGAGGGACAGGGGAGCTCCTAT.

Regarding this clone: Genes and germline come from the mouse. The read halts 4 residues ahead of the CDR3 end, with the missing end drawn from the germline J gene. The V and J genes are TRBV13-3 and TRBJ1-1, with 9 bases fitting TRBD1. Germline CDR1 NNHDY, CDR2 SYVADS. This CDR3 has 14 residues. The sequenced CDR3 bases are TGTGCCAGCAGTGAAACAGGGGGCAGGACA. This encodes CASSETGGRT. The full CDR3 is CASSETGGRTEVFF.

There are a few counts of this clone. Gene names denote mouse genes. The read is 4 residues too short to cover the CDR3 end, so that end is filled in from the germline J gene. The J gene is TRBJ1-4, the V gene TRBV13-3; 7 nucleotides line up with TRBD1. CDR1 NNHDY and CDR2 SYVADS come from the germline V gene. The junction had 5 bases not matched to a gene; V was cut back by 0 bases and J by 0 bases. The CDR3 is 17 amino acids. Partial CDR3 DNA: TGTGCCAGCAGTGATGCCGGGACAGTCCTTTCCAACGAA. This translates into CASSDAGTVLSNE. The whole CDR3 reads CASSDAGTVLSNERLFF.

This clone showed up just a few times. Mouse names are used for the genes. The read halts 4 residues ahead of the CDR3 end, with the missing end drawn from the germline J gene. The rearrangement joins TRBV1 to TRBJ1-2; 7 nucleotides line up with TRBD1. Germline V CDR1 and CDR2: NSQYPW, LRSPGD (reference sequence). J was trimmed by 0 bases and V by 4 bases; bases with no gene match: 5. The CDR3 runs 15 residues. The CDR3 here is CTCSGPGQTNSDYTF. CDR3 DNA (partial): TGCACCTGCAGTGGACCGGGACAGACAAACTCC.

This clone was seen many times. The genes are named according to mouse. The CDR3 end is not reached by the read, which stops 4 residues before it; the germline J gene fills it in. The chain uses TRBV13-3 and TRBJ2-2, with 9 bases identical to TRBD2. Looked up from germline, CDR1 is NNHDY and CDR2 is SYVADS. V was pared by 5 bases and J by 4 bases, with 3 bases of the junction left unmatched. The CDR3 spans 14 residues. CDR3 in amino acids: CASRTGGGTGQLYF. The part of the CDR3 DNA that was read is TGTGCCAGCAGGACTGGGGGCGGCACCGGG. The whole variable domain, remainder taken from reference TRBV13-3 and TRBJ2-2, is EAAVTQSPRSKVAVTGGKVTLSCHQTNNHDYMYWYRQDTGHGLRLIHYSYVADSTEKGDIPDGYKASRPSQENFSLILELASLSQTAVYFCASRTGGGTGQLYFGEGSKLTVL.

As regards this clone: Any gene name here is a mouse gene name. CDR3 in amino acids: CASSLRDWYAEQFF. CDR3 DNA, as far as it was read: TGTGCCAGCAGTCTCCGGGACTGGTATGCT. The chain links TRBV19 to TRBJ2-1; TRBD2 agrees at 8 bases. The read ends 4 residues before the CDR3 terminus; that terminus is restored from the germline J gene. Looked up from germline, CDR1 is FNHDT and CDR2 is SITEND (reference sequence). This CDR3 region has 14 residues. V gave up 4 bases and J gave up 4 bases; unmatched junction bases: 4.

This clone was seen only a few times. Mouse germline and gene names are used. The CDR3 is cut off 4 residues early in the read; its end comes from the germline J gene. V usage is TRBV13-1 and J usage is TRBJ2-7; 11 bases match TRBD2. The CDR3 spans 15 residues. Germline V lookup: CDR1 NSHNY, CDR2 SYGAGN. V lost 3 bases to trimming and J lost 0 bases; unmatched junction nucleotides: 2. Partial CDR3 DNA: TGTGCCAGCAGTGGACTGGGGGGGAGCTCCTAT. It encodes CASSGLGGSSY. The entire CDR3 reads CASSGLGGSSYEQYF.

This clone came up a few times. All gene names here are mouse names. The missing CDR3 end, 4 residues past where the read stops, is filled in from the germline J gene. The chain uses TRBV14 and TRBJ2-1; unclear D gene. The germline V and J ends were trimmed by 2 bases and 0 bases, with 6 bases remaining between them. The CDR3 runs 14 residues. The V gene's germline CDR1 is SGHDT and CDR2 FRDEAV. This CDR3 is CASSLTNNYAEQFF. CDR3 DNA, as far as it was read: TGTGCCAGCAGTTTGACAAATAACTATGCT.

Comment on this clone: Germline and genes here are mouse. With the read ending 4 residues before the CDR3 end, the germline J gene is used to fill in that end. The V gene is TRBV1, the J gene TRBJ2-5; unclear D gene. Per the germline V gene, CDR1 is NSQYPW and CDR2 is LRSPGD (reference sequence). The CDR3 sequence is 13 residues long. The CDR3 spells CTCSAPGKDTQYF. The DNA read from the CDR3 is TGCACCTGCAGTGCGCCTGGAAAAGAC.

As for this clone: Mouse names are used for the genes. The CDR3 is cut off 4 residues early in the read; its end comes from the germline J gene. The chain links TRBV13-1 to TRBJ2-4, with 11 positions matching TRBD2. The ends lost 2 bases at V and 0 bases at J; junction bases unmatched: 5. Germline values: CDR1 NSHNY, CDR2 SYGAGN. This CDR3 spans 17 amino acids. The CDR3 sequence is CASSDPGLGVSQNTLYF. The CDR3 bases that were read are TGTGCCAGCAGTGACCCGGGACTGGGGGTTAGTCAAAAC.

This clone was detected a few times. Gene names and germline refer to mouse. The missing CDR3 end, 4 residues past where the read stops, is filled in from the germline J gene. The chain employs TRBV13-1 and TRBJ2-2; 9 bases fit TRBD1. Trimming at V came to 3 bases and at J to 3 bases, leaving 3 bases not matched to a gene. CDR1 NSHNY and CDR2 SYGAGN come from the germline V gene. The CDR3 consists of 15 residues. This CDR3 is CASSGRDRDTGQLYF. The DNA read from the CDR3 is TGTGCCAGCAGTGGCCGGGACAGGGACACCGGG.

This clone was recorded a few times. The gene symbols are mouse symbols. The CDR3 goes on 4 residues after the read ends, and that part is filled in from the germline J gene. The J gene is TRBJ2-3, the V gene TRBV13-3, with TRBD2 matching 11 bases. CDR1 is NNHDY, CDR2 SYVADS, per germline. The CDR3 length is 16 residues. Unmatched junction bases numbered 6, after V lost 6 bases and J lost 0 bases. CDR3 loop: CASTVDWGVSAETLYF. The covered CDR3 bases are TGTGCCAGCACCGTGGACTGGGGGGTTAGTGCAGAA.

In regard to this clone: Gene names and germline refer to mouse. The CDR3 end lies 4 residues beyond the end of the read and is filled in from the germline J gene. The V and J genes are TRBV19 and TRBJ2-1; D possibly corresponds to TRBD1 (6 bases). Germline V gene data show CDR1 as FNHDT and CDR2 as SITEND (reference sequence). The CDR3 sequence is 15 residues long. V was clipped by 1 base and J by 3 bases, with 11 bases between them. CDR3 bases read: TGTGCCAGCAGTATACCCGGGACAACCTATGCT. It specifies CASSIPGTTYA. The entire CDR3 reads CASSIPGTTYAEQFF.

There are a few counts of this clone. Translating the DNA gives a protein that differs from the TCRdb entry at residue 11; the protein shown here is that DNA translation. The gene names here belong to mouse. The CDR3 end is not reached by the read, which stops 3 residues before it; the germline J gene fills it in. V and J are TRBV13-3 and TRBJ1-6; D is possibly TRBD1 (6 bases). TRBJ1-6 is labeled an ORF, and its function is uncertain. The germline V gene encodes CDR1 NNHDY and CDR2 SYVADS. The CDR3 loop spans 14 amino acids. V was clipped by 6 bases and J by 3 bases, with 10 bases between them. CDR3: CASKGDDYNSPLYF. The CDR3 DNA, read in part, is TGTGCCAGCAAGGGGGACGACTATAATTCGCCC.

In the case of this clone: Genes and germline are mouse. The sequence runs out 4 residues before the end of the CDR3; the remainder is reconstructed from the germline J gene. The chain recombines TRBV1 with TRBJ2-2, with D perhaps TRBD1 (6 bases). The CDR3 has 17 amino acids. In germline, CDR1 is NSQYPW, CDR2 LRSPGD (reference sequence). V shed 0 bases and J shed 0 bases, with 11 bases lying between them. CDR3 protein: CTCSADRGTTNTGQLYF. The covered CDR3 bases are TGCACCTGCAGTGCAGATCGCGGGACAACAAACACCGGG.

The table lists this clone with many counts. The listed genes are named as in mouse. The read terminates 4 residues before the CDR3 end, so the remaining end is supplied by the germline J gene. V is TRBV13-3 and J is TRBJ2-3; 7 bases match TRBD2. This CDR3 has 15 residues. Trimming took 4 bases from V and 0 from J; bases not matched to a gene: 5. CDR1 is NNHDY, CDR2 SYVADS, per germline. Incomplete CDR3 DNA: TGTGCCAGCAGTATGCTGGGGGTTAGTGCAGAA. It yields the protein CASSMLGVSAE. The CDR3 in full is CASSMLGVSAETLYF.